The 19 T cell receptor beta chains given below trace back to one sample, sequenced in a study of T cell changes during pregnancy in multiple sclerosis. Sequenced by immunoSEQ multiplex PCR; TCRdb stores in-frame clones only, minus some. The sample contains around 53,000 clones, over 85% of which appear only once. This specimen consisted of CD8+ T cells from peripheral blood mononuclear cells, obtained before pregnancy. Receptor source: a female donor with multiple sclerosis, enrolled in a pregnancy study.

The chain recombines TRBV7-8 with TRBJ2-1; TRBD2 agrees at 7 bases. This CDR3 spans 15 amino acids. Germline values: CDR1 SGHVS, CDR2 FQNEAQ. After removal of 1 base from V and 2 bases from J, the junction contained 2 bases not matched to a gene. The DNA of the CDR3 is TGTGCCAGCAGCTTAGATGGGGGGGCCTACAATGAGCAGTTCTTC. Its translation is CASSLDGGAYNEQFF.

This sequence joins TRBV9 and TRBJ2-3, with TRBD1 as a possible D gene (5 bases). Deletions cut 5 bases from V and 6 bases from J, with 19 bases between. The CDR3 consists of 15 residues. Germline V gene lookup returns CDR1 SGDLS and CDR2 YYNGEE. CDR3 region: CASSPYDRNGDTQYF. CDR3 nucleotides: TGTGCCAGCAGTCCGTACGACAGAAATGGGGATACGCAGTATTTT.

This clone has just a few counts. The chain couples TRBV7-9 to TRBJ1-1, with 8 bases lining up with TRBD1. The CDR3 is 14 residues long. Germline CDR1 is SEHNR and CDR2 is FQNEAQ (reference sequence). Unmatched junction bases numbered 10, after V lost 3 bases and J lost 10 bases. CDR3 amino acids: CASSLVRQGRGAFF. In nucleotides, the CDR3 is TGTGCCAGCAGCTTGGTCCGACAGGGGAGGGGAGCTTTCTTT.

CDR3 sequence: CASSPGTGSYNEQFF. The CDR3 bases are TGTGCCAGCAGCCCCGGGACAGGGTCCTACAATGAGCAGTTCTTC. The J gene is TRBJ2-1, the V gene TRBV5-8; 9 bases fit TRBD1. The CDR3 has 15 residues. CDR1 SGHTS and CDR2 YDEGEE come from the germline V gene. V gave up 4 bases and J gave up 1 base; unmatched junction bases: 3.

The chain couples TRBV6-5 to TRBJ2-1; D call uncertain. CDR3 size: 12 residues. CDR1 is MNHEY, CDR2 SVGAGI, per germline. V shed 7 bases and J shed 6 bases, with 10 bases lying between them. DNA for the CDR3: TGTGCCAGCATAGGAGTCTCCAATGAGCAGTTCTTC. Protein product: CASIGVSNEQFF.

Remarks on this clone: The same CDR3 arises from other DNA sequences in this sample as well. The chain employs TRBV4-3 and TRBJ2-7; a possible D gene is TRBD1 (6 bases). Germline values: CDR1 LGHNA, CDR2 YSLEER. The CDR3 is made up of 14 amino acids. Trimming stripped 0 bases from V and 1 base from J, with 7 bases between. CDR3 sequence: CASSQDRGSYEQYF. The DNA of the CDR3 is TGCGCCAGCAGCCAAGACAGGGGATCCTACGAGCAGTACTTC.

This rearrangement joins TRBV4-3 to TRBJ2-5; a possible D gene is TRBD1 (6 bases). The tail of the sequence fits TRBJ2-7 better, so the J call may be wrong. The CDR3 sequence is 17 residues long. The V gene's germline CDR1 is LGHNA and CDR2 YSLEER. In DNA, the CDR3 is TGCGCCAGCAGCCTCGCCTTCAGGACAGTTAATTCCTACGAGCAGTACTTC. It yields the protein CASSLAFRTVNSYEQYF.

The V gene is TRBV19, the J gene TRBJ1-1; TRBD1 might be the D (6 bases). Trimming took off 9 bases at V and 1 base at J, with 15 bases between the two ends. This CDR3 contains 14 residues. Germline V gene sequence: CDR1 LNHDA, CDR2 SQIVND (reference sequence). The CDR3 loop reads CASSTGGANTEAFF. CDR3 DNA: TGTGCCAGCTCTACCGGGGGGGCGAACACTGAAGCTTTCTTT.

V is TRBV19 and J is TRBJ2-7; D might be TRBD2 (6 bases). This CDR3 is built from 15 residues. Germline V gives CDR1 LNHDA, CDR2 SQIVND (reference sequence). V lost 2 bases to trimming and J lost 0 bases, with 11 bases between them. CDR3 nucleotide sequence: TGTGCCAGTAGTATAAAGCCGGGACTCTCCTACGAGCAGTACTTC. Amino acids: CASSIKPGLSYEQYF.

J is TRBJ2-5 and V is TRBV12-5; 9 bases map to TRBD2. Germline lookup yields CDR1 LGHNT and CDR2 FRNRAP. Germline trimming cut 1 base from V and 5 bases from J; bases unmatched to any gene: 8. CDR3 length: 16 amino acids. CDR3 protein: CASGLGVRGGSETQYF. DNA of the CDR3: TGTGCTAGTGGTTTGGGGGTGCGGGGGGGCAGTGAGACCCAGTACTTC. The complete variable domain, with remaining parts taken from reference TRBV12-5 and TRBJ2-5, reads DARVTQTPRHKVTEMGQEVTMRCQPILGHNTVFWYRQTMMQGLELLAYFRNRAPLDDSGMPKDRFSAEMPDATLATLKIQPSEPRDSAVYFCASGLGVRGGSETQYFGPGTRLLVL.

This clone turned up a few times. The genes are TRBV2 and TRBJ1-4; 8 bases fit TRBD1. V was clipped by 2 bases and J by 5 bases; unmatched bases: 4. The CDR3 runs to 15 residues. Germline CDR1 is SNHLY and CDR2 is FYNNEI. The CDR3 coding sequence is TGTGCCAGCAGTGAAAGACAGGGGCGCAATGAAAAACTGTTTTTT. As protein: CASSERQGRNEKLFF.

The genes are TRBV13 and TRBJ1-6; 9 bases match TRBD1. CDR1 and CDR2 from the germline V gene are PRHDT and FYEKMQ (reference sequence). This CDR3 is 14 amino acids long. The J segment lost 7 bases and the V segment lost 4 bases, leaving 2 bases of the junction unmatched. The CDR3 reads CASSSGTGNSPLHF. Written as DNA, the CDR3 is TGTGCCAGCAGCTCCGGGACAGGGAATTCACCCCTCCACTTT.

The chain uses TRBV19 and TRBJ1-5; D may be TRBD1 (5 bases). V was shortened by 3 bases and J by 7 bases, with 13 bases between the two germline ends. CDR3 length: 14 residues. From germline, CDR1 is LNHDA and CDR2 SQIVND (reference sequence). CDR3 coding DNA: TGTGCCAGTAGTATGAAACGGGGGGACCAGCCCCAGCATTTT. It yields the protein CASSMKRGDQPQHF.

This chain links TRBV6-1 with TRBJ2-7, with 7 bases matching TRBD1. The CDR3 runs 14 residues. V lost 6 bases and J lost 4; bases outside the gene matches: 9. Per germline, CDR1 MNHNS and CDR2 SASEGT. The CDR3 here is CASRKSRGSYEQYF. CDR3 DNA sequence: TGTGCCAGCAGAAAGTCCAGGGGGTCATACGAGCAGTACTTC.

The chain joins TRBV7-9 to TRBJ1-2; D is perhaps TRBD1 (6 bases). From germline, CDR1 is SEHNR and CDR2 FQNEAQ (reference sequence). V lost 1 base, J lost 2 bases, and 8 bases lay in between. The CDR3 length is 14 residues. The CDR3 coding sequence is TGTGCCAGCAGCTTAGTCCAGGGGAACTATGGCTACACCTTC. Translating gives CASSLVQGNYGYTF.

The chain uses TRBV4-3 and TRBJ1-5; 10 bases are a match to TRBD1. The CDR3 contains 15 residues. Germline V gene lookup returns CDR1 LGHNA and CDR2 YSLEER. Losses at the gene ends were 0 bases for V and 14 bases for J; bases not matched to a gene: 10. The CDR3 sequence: CASSQDWGQGPPEHF. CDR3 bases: TGCGCCAGCAGCCAAGATTGGGGACAGGGGCCTCCTGAGCATTTT.

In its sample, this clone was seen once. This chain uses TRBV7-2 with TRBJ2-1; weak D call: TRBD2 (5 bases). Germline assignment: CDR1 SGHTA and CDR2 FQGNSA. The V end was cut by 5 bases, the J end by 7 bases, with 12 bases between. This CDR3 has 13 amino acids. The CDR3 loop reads CASSPGLVNEQFF. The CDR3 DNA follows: TGTGCCAGCAGCCCAGGACTGGTTAATGAGCAGTTCTTC.

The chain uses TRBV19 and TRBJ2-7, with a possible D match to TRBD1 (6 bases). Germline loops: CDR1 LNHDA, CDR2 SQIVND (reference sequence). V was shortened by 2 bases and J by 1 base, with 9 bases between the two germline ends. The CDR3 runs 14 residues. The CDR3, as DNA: TGTGCCAGTAGTATAACAGGGATTTCCTACGAGCAGTACTTC. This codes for CASSITGISYEQYF.

The CDR3 DNA follows: TGTGCTAGTGGCATCGGGACAGCTTCTTCAGATACGCAGTATTTT. The encoded protein is CASGIGTASSDTQYF. V is TRBV12-5 and J is TRBJ2-3; 7 bases align to TRBD1. The CDR3 sequence is 15 residues long. V shed 6 bases and J 4 bases; nucleotides not matched to a gene: 10. Germline lookup yields CDR1 LGHNT and CDR2 FRNRAP.